The rows below give T cell receptor beta chains drawn from one sample of a study of T cell responses to AZD1222 COVID-19 vaccine. Some clones are missing from TCRdb's copy, which holds only in-frame ones; the method was immunoSEQ multiplex PCR. The profile covers 89,000 or so clones, with over 80% appearing a single time and roughly 11% taken by the ten largest. The source was peripheral blood, collected 28 days after the second AZD1222 dose. The origin of the receptors is an adult who received the AZD1222 COVID-19 vaccine. Each CDR3 is given with its conserved first and last residue. The D gene is left open where the match is weak.

>TRBD1|TRBJ2-3|TRBV24-1
CATSDPGGLADTQYF
>-|TRBJ2-4|TRBV3-1/TRBV3-2
CASSQFPAKNIQYF
>TRBD1|TRBJ1-4|TRBV5-1
CASSPSYQGAGEKLFF
>-|TRBJ2-7|TRBV27
CASSLSRWGEQYF
>-|TRBJ2-5|TRBV7-9
CASSSVQNPETQYF
>-|TRBJ2-7|TRBV2
CASNTGWSNEQYF
>TRBD2|TRBJ2-1|TRBV7-9
CASSSLAGASYNEQFF
>-|TRBJ1-6|TRBV10-3
CAISESTRAAYNSPLHF
>TRBD1|TRBJ1-2|TRBV5-8
CASSRRGRGLVGYTF
>TRBD2|TRBJ2-1|TRBV5-4
CASSLDLGGSYHEQFF